A selection of T cell receptor beta chains follows, all from one sample in a study of molecular identifiers for immune sequencing clone quantification. One entry per CDR3 protein, called by TCRdb with MiXCR from the PCR reads. This table has under 800,000 distinct CDR3 sequences, 25% appearing once. Sequenced: naive CD8+ T cells from blood, with Jurkat cell RNA spiked in. All receptors come from a human donor in good health. Some libraries in this study had Jurkat cell RNA spiked in. The CDR3 runs from the conserved cysteine through the conserved F or W. The D gene is left open where the match is weak. For some rows the clone size is stated as once, few or many, or as a class when expanded; others skip it.

D gene: -
J gene: TRBJ2-1
V gene: TRBV7-9
clone size: few
CDR3 DNA: TGTGCCAGCAGTAACCCTCAAGGGGCCGACAATGAGCAGTTCTTC
CDR3 protein: CASSNPQGADNEQFF

D gene: -
J gene: TRBJ1-2
V gene: TRBV6-1
clone size: -
CDR3 DNA: TGTGCCAGCAGTGAGGGACCCATCTACACCTTC
CDR3 protein: CASSEGPIYTF

D gene: -
J gene: TRBJ2-7
V gene: TRBV7-9
clone size: -
CDR3 DNA: TGTGCCAGCAGCTTTGAACCTCAGGGGGGTTCCTACGAGCAGTACTTC
CDR3 protein: CASSFEPQGGSYEQYF

D gene: -
J gene: TRBJ1-1
V gene: TRBV4-1
clone size: many
CDR3 DNA: TGCGCCAGCACTTCTCTGCCTATGAACACTGAAGCTTTCTTT
CDR3 protein: CASTSLPMNTEAFF

D gene: -
J gene: TRBJ2-1
V gene: TRBV19
clone size: few
CDR3 DNA: TGTGCCAGTCGGTGGGGGTCCTACAATGAGCAGTTCTTC
CDR3 protein: CASRWGSYNEQFF

D gene: -
J gene: TRBJ2-7
V gene: TRBV9
clone size: -
CDR3 DNA: TGTGCCAGCAGCCTAGAGGGCCTATCCCCCAACGAGCAGTACTTC
CDR3 protein: CASSLEGLSPNEQYF

D gene: -
J gene: TRBJ2-7
V gene: TRBV4-3
clone size: many
CDR3 DNA: TGCGCCAGCAGCCAAGGCTCCGGGACATCGGCCTACGAGCAGTACTTC
CDR3 protein: CASSQGSGTSAYEQYF

D gene: -
J gene: TRBJ2-6
V gene: TRBV30
clone size: -
CDR3 DNA: TGTGCCTGGAGTTATGAGTCCGGGACCTCTGGGGCCCACGTCCTGCCTTTC
CDR3 protein: CAWSYESGTSGAHVLPF

D gene: TRBD1
J gene: TRBJ1-3
V gene: TRBV23-1
clone size: -
CDR3 DNA: TGCGCCAGCAGGCCCCCGGGACAGGCAAACTCTGGAAACACCATATATTTT
CDR3 protein: CASRPPGQANSGNTIYF

D gene: -
J gene: TRBJ1-2
V gene: TRBV12-3/TRBV12-4
clone size: -
CDR3 DNA: TGTGCCAGCAGTTTAGGAGGGCCCGAGGGCTACACCTTC
CDR3 protein: CASSLGGPEGYTF

D gene: -
J gene: TRBJ2-5
V gene: TRBV7-3
clone size: few
CDR3 DNA: TGTGCCAGCAGCTTAATTCGGAGAGCGGGCAACCAAGAGACCCAGTACTTC
CDR3 protein: CASSLIRRAGNQETQYF

D gene: TRBD2
J gene: TRBJ2-2
V gene: TRBV11-2
clone size: many
CDR3 DNA: TGTGCCAGCAGCTCCCTAGCGGGAGGGACCGGGGAGCTGTTTTTT
CDR3 protein: CASSSLAGGTGELFF

D gene: -
J gene: TRBJ2-7
V gene: TRBV7-9
clone size: -
CDR3 DNA: TGTGCCAGCAGCCTAATCCCACAGGGCCACGAGCAGTACTTC
CDR3 protein: CASSLIPQGHEQYF

D gene: -
J gene: TRBJ1-5
V gene: TRBV7-6
clone size: many
CDR3 DNA: TGTGCCAGCAGCCCGGGTCCCAAAGTGAGCAATCAGCCCCAGCATTTT
CDR3 protein: CASSPGPKVSNQPQHF

D gene: -
J gene: TRBJ1-1
V gene: TRBV7-8
clone size: many
CDR3 DNA: TGTGCCAGCACCCGGGGGACGGGTGTCACTGAAGCTTTCTTT
CDR3 protein: CASTRGTGVTEAFF

D gene: -
J gene: TRBJ1-1
V gene: TRBV30
clone size: many
CDR3 DNA: TGTGCCTGGAGTGCAGCCATGAACACTGAAGCTTTCTTT
CDR3 protein: CAWSAAMNTEAFF

D gene: TRBD1
J gene: TRBJ2-7
V gene: TRBV29-1
clone size: many
CDR3 DNA: TGCAGCGTTGGGGCTGAGACAAGACAGGGTCGGGACGAGCAGTACTTC
CDR3 protein: CSVGAETRQGRDEQYF

D gene: -
J gene: TRBJ1-2
V gene: TRBV25-1
clone size: many
CDR3 DNA: TGTGCCAGCAGTGAATTCGGAGGAGCTGGCTACACCTTC
CDR3 protein: CASSEFGGAGYTF

D gene: TRBD1
J gene: TRBJ2-7
V gene: TRBV27
clone size: -
CDR3 DNA: TGTGCCAGCAGTTTATCTGGACAGGGGGGCTACGAGCAGTACTTC
CDR3 protein: CASSLSGQGGYEQYF

D gene: -
J gene: TRBJ1-1
V gene: TRBV4-1
clone size: -
CDR3 DNA: TGCGCCAGCAGCCAAGAACAGGAGATGAACACTGAAGCTTTCTTT
CDR3 protein: CASSQEQEMNTEAFF

D gene: -
J gene: TRBJ2-7
V gene: TRBV28
clone size: many
CDR3 DNA: TGTGCCAGCAACGACCCGCCTGGGGGCGAGCAGTACTTC
CDR3 protein: CASNDPPGGEQYF

D gene: -
J gene: TRBJ1-4
V gene: TRBV4-1
clone size: -
CDR3 DNA: TGCGCCAGCAGCCAAGTTGGGCCAACTAATGAAAAACTGTTTTTT
CDR3 protein: CASSQVGPTNEKLFF

D gene: -
J gene: TRBJ2-7
V gene: TRBV6-5
clone size: -
CDR3 DNA: TGTGCCAGCAGCTCGTGGCGGAGCGAGCAGTACTTC
CDR3 protein: CASSSWRSEQYF

D gene: -
J gene: TRBJ1-1
V gene: TRBV7-6
clone size: few
CDR3 DNA: TGTGCCAGCGGCTTAGCCCCCGGCACTGAAGCTTTCTTT
CDR3 protein: CASGLAPGTEAFF

D gene: -
J gene: TRBJ2-4
V gene: TRBV30
clone size: many
CDR3 DNA: TGTGCCTGGAGCACAACCGCCACGAGAGCCAAAAACATTCAGTACTTC
CDR3 protein: CAWSTTATRAKNIQYF

D gene: -
J gene: TRBJ2-1
V gene: TRBV4-1
clone size: few
CDR3 DNA: TGCGCCAGCAGCCAAGAGGCCGTTTTCTCCTACAATGAGCAGTTCTTC
CDR3 protein: CASSQEAVFSYNEQFF

D gene: TRBD1
J gene: TRBJ1-1
V gene: TRBV7-9
clone size: few
CDR3 DNA: TGTGCCAGCAGCCCTCGGGACAGAAATTACGAAGCTTTCTTT
CDR3 protein: CASSPRDRNYEAFF

D gene: -
J gene: TRBJ1-5
V gene: TRBV20-1
clone size: -
CDR3 DNA: TGCAGTGCTAGTGGGATAACCGATCAGCCCCAGCATTTT
CDR3 protein: CSASGITDQPQHF

D gene: -
J gene: TRBJ1-1
V gene: TRBV2
clone size: many
CDR3 DNA: TGTGCCAGCAGTGATGAAGGGAATAAAGCTTTCTTT
CDR3 protein: CASSDEGNKAFF

D gene: -
J gene: TRBJ2-1
V gene: TRBV28
clone size: few
CDR3 DNA: TGTGCCAGCAGTACCCTTCGGGGGACGGTCCTGGGGGGTGAGCAGTTCTTC
CDR3 protein: CASSTLRGTVLGGEQFF

D gene: -
J gene: TRBJ1-2
V gene: TRBV9
clone size: many
CDR3 DNA: TGTGCCAGCAGCTCGACCTATTACCCTAACTATGGCTACACCTTC
CDR3 protein: CASSSTYYPNYGYTF

D gene: -
J gene: TRBJ2-3
V gene: TRBV2
clone size: -
CDR3 DNA: TGTGCCAGCGCCGAGGGTTCCGGACGGGGGGATACGCAGTATTTT
CDR3 protein: CASAEGSGRGDTQYF

D gene: -
J gene: TRBJ2-5
V gene: TRBV29-1
clone size: many
CDR3 DNA: TGCAGCGTTGAAGAGTTCGGGGCCCTCCAGGAGACCCAGTACTTC
CDR3 protein: CSVEEFGALQETQYF

D gene: TRBD2
J gene: TRBJ2-7
V gene: TRBV5-4
clone size: few
CDR3 DNA: TGTGCCAGCAGCTTGCGGGAGGGCCGATCCTACGAGCAGTACTTC
CDR3 protein: CASSLREGRSYEQYF

D gene: -
J gene: TRBJ1-2
V gene: TRBV4-1
clone size: many
CDR3 DNA: TGCGCCAGCAGCCCGACACGCCAGGGCCTTCCCACCTTC
CDR3 protein: CASSPTRQGLPTF

D gene: -
J gene: TRBJ2-7
V gene: TRBV7-6
clone size: -
CDR3 DNA: TGTGCCAGCAGCTTAGCCCTTGGAGGGTACTACGAGCAGAACTTC
CDR3 protein: CASSLALGGYYEQNF

D gene: -
J gene: TRBJ2-2
V gene: TRBV6-1
clone size: -
CDR3 DNA: TGTGCCAGCAGGAGACCCGGGGCAGGGGACACCGGGGAGCTGTTTTTT
CDR3 protein: CASRRPGAGDTGELFF

D gene: TRBD2
J gene: TRBJ2-5
V gene: TRBV3-1
clone size: -
CDR3 DNA: TGTGCCAGCAGCCAGCACGAAGGACTAGCGGGTTTCGATGAGACCCAGTACTTC
CDR3 protein: CASSQHEGLAGFDETQYF

D gene: TRBD1
J gene: TRBJ1-2
V gene: TRBV24-1
clone size: -
CDR3 DNA: TGTGCCATCGGTGATTTCGTCGGACAGGGAGATGGCTACACCTTC
CDR3 protein: CAIGDFVGQGDGYTF

D gene: -
J gene: TRBJ2-1
V gene: TRBV11-2
clone size: many
CDR3 DNA: TGTGCCAGCAGCGCTCCTTCGGATGAGCAGTTCTTC
CDR3 protein: CASSAPSDEQFF

D gene: -
J gene: TRBJ2-3
V gene: TRBV9
clone size: few
CDR3 DNA: TGTGCCAGCAGCGTAGCAGGGGCCCAGGGGGATACGCAGTATTTT
CDR3 protein: CASSVAGAQGDTQYF

D gene: -
J gene: TRBJ1-1
V gene: TRBV5-6
clone size: -
CDR3 DNA: TGTGCCAGCAGCTTTAGTTACACTGAAGCTTTCTTT
CDR3 protein: CASSFSYTEAFF

D gene: TRBD1
J gene: TRBJ1-1
V gene: TRBV12-3/TRBV12-4
clone size: -
CDR3 DNA: TGTGCCGGCACCGCCTGGGGGCAGGGGGCCACTGAAGCTTTCTTT
CDR3 protein: CAGTAWGQGATEAFF

D gene: -
J gene: TRBJ2-7
V gene: TRBV27
clone size: -
CDR3 DNA: TGTGCCAGCACACTCTTGGGCCTCTCCTACGAGCAGTACTTC
CDR3 protein: CASTLLGLSYEQYF

D gene: -
J gene: TRBJ1-1
V gene: TRBV12-3/TRBV12-4
clone size: few
CDR3 DNA: TGTGCCAGCAGTGCCGCCATATACACTGAAGCTTTCTTT
CDR3 protein: CASSAAIYTEAFF